The 27 T cell receptor beta chains reported below all come from one sample, sequenced in a study of blood T cell repertoires in COVID-19. Sequencing was performed with immunoSEQ multiplex PCR; in TCRdb, only in-frame clones are kept and a portion is missing. The sample holds about 270,000 clones, 81% seen once. Sequenced material: peripheral blood. Source of these receptors: a woman aged 60-75 years with active or convalescent COVID-19.

The chain joins TRBV5-8 to TRBJ1-5; a possible D gene is TRBD1 (6 bases). Looked up from germline, CDR1 is SGHTS and CDR2 is YDEGEE. The CDR3 is made up of 16 amino acids. The V and J ends lost 1 base and 7 bases respectively, with 18 bases between them. CDR3 DNA: TGTGCCAGCAGCTTGAGTTGGGGACACATAGGGCAGCCCCAGCATTTT. Its protein product is CASSLSWGHIGQPQHF.

The chain links TRBV4-1 to TRBJ1-6, with 11 bases matching TRBD1. Germline CDR1 MGHRA, CDR2 YSYEKL. Trimming cost V 4 bases and J 1 base; bases outside gene matches: 6. The CDR3 has 18 amino acids. CDR3 DNA sequence: TGCGCCAGCAGCCGAACCGGGACAGGGGGTTCCTATAATTCACCCCTCCACTTT. It is translated as CASSRTGTGGSYNSPLHF.

This clone appeared a single time. The chain employs TRBV19 and TRBJ2-7; TRBD1 agrees at 7 bases. The CDR3 contains 14 residues. Germline CDR1 LNHDA, CDR2 SQIVND (reference sequence). With 7 bases clipped from V and 2 bases from J, the junction kept 8 bases outside the gene matches. CDR3 protein: CASTPARGTYEQYF. In DNA form, the CDR3 reads TGTGCCAGTACCCCGGCCAGGGGGACCTACGAGCAGTACTTC.

V usage is TRBV20-1 and J usage is TRBJ1-1; D is unresolved. Trimming left V 3 bases short and J 14 bases short, with 7 bases between. The CDR3 loop spans 8 amino acids. Germline assignment: CDR1 DFQATT and CDR2 SNEGSKA (reference sequence). Here the CDR3 reads CSASSAFF. The CDR3 DNA sequence: TGCAGTGCTAGTTCTGCGTTCTTT.

The genes are TRBV7-2 and TRBJ2-5; TRBD2 matches 8 bases. Germline CDR1 is SGHTA and CDR2 is FQGNSA. Unmatched junction bases numbered 4, after V lost 1 base and J lost 9 bases. CDR3 length: 13 amino acids. In DNA form, the CDR3 reads TGTGCCAGCAGCTTAGGGACTAGCATGGCCCAGTACTTC. Amino acid sequence: CASSLGTSMAQYF.

This chain links TRBV6-6 with TRBJ2-1; 10 bases match TRBD2. Germline V gives CDR1 MNHNY, CDR2 SVGAGI (reference sequence). This CDR3 has 16 amino acids. After removal of 2 bases from V and 6 bases from J, the junction contained 7 bases not matched to a gene. CDR3 loop: CASSYGLAGAGNEQFF. CDR3 nucleotides: TGTGCCAGCAGTTACGGGCTAGCGGGGGCAGGCAATGAGCAGTTCTTC.

The J gene is TRBJ2-7, the V gene TRBV2, with a tentative D call TRBD1 (6 bases). This CDR3 comprises 12 residues. V was pared by 6 bases and J by 4 bases, with 10 bases between. Looked up from germline, CDR1 is SNHLY and CDR2 is FYNNEI. CDR3 region: CASRATGYEQYF. The CDR3 nucleotides are TGTGCCAGCAGAGCAACAGGGTACGAGCAGTACTTC.

V gene TRBV5-1 combines with J gene TRBJ1-1, with D tentatively TRBD1 (6 bases). The CDR3 covers 17 residues. The germline V and J ends were trimmed by 0 bases and 2 bases, with 17 bases remaining between them. Germline CDR1 reads SGHRS; CDR2 reads YFSETQ. The DNA for the CDR3 is TGCGCCAGCAGCTTGGTAACTACAGGGTGGGGTAACACTGAAGCTTTCTTT. It yields the protein CASSLVTTGWGNTEAFF. The whole variable domain, remainder taken from reference TRBV5-1 and TRBJ1-1, is KAGVTQTPRYLIKTRGQQVTLSCSPISGHRSVSWYQQTPGQGLQFLFEYFSETQRNKGNFPGRFSGRQFSNSRSEMNVSTLELGDSALYLCASSLVTTGWGNTEAFFGQGTRLTVV.

The chain joins TRBV15 to TRBJ1-6; D may be TRBD1 (5 bases). Trimming took 0 bases from V and 9 from J, leaving 15 bases between them. This CDR3 has 16 residues. Germline CDR1 is LNHNV and CDR2 is YYDKDF (reference sequence). CDR3 nucleotides: TGTGCCACCAGCAGAGATCGTAAGGGGCCGGGTTCACCCCTCCACTTT. Translated, it gives CATSRDRKGPGSPLHF. Combining the CDR3 with reference TRBV15 and TRBJ1-6 gives the whole variable domain DAMVIQNPRYQVTQFGKPVTLSCSQTLNHNVMYWYQQKSSQAPKLLFHYYDKDFNNEADTPDNFQSRRPNTSFCFLDIRSPGLGDTAMYLCATSRDRKGPGSPLHFGNGTRLTVT.

The rearrangement uses TRBV30 and TRBJ1-1; D ambiguous. The CDR3 extends over 12 amino acids. Germline V gene sequence: CDR1 GTSNPN, CDR2 SVGIG (reference sequence). V dropped 5 bases and J dropped 8 bases, with 15 bases sitting between them. For the CDR3, the DNA is TGTGCCTGGGTAGAGTTTCGGGGAGAAGCTTTCTTT. The encoded protein is CAWVEFRGEAFF.

This clone was counted between two and nine times. The chain has TRBV10-1 and TRBJ2-2; TRBD1 matches 7 bases. Germline V lookup: CDR1 WNHNN, CDR2 SYGVQD (reference sequence). The CDR3 is 13 amino acids. After removal of 6 bases from V and 4 bases from J, the junction contained 2 bases not matched to a gene. In nucleotides, the CDR3 is TGCGCCAGCAGAACAGGGGTCACCGGGGAGCTGTTTTTT. The encoded protein is CASRTGVTGELFF.

In this sample, this clone turned up once. The rearrangement uses TRBV6-5 and TRBJ2-7, with a tentative D call TRBD1 (6 bases). V lost 0 bases to trimming and J lost 3 bases, with 6 bases between them. Looked up from germline, CDR1 is MNHEY and CDR2 is SVGAGI. The CDR3 is made up of 13 amino acids. CDR3 amino acids: CASSYSDSYEQYF. The CDR3 region has the DNA TGTGCCAGCAGTTACTCGGACAGCTACGAGCAGTACTTC.

The V call is TRBV6-2 or TRBV6-3, the J call TRBJ2-2; 8 nucleotides align to TRBD1. There are 14 residues in the CDR3. Germline V gives CDR1 MNHEY, CDR2 SVGEGT. V dropped 4 bases and J dropped 5; count of bases not matched to a gene: 3. In nucleotides, the CDR3 is TGTGCCAGCAGTTCTCGGACAGGGACCGGGGAGCTGTTTTTT. Protein: CASSSRTGTGELFF.

This rearrangement joins TRBV25-1 to TRBJ2-5; D might be TRBD2 (7 bases). The CDR3 has 14 amino acids. Germline V CDR1 and CDR2: MGHDK, SYGVNS. V shed 8 bases and J shed 6 bases, with 19 bases lying between them. CDR3 in DNA: TGTGCCAGCCAGGGGAGGGGTACGGGCAAGACCCAGTACTTC. This gives the protein CASQGRGTGKTQYF.

The genes are TRBV13 and TRBJ2-2; D might be TRBD2 (6 bases). Per germline, CDR1 PRHDT and CDR2 FYEKMQ (reference sequence). The length of the CDR3 is 17 residues. Trimming pared 0 bases from V and 1 base from J, leaving 12 bases between. CDR3 sequence (DNA): TGTGCCAGCAGCTTAGGACGGGGGAGAGGGAACACCGGGGAGCTGTTTTTT. Translation: CASSLGRGRGNTGELFF. Variable domain in full (rest from reference TRBV13 and TRBJ2-2): AAGVIQSPRHLIKEKRETATLKCYPIPRHDTVYWYQQGPGQDPQFLISFYEKMQSDKGSIPDRFSAQQFSDYHSELNMSSLELGDSALYFCASSLGRGRGNTGELFFGEGSRLTVL.

The rearrangement links TRBV9 to TRBJ1-3; 7 nucleotides line up with TRBD1. J was trimmed by 2 bases and V by 3 bases; bases with no gene match: 11. The length of the CDR3 is 17 residues. CDR1 and CDR2 from the germline V gene are SGDLS and YYNGEE. CDR3 DNA: TGTGCCAGCAGCGCCCCGGGGGTAGGGGGCACTGGAAACACCATATATTTT. This encodes CASSAPGVGGTGNTIYF. Drawing the rest from reference TRBV9 and TRBJ1-3, the complete variable domain is DSGVTQTPKHLITATGQRVTLRCSPRSGDLSVYWYQQSLDQGLQFLIQYYNGEERAKGNILERFSAQQFPDLHSELNLSSLELGDSALYFCASSAPGVGGTGNTIYFGEGSWLTVV.

This chain joins TRBV29-1 and TRBJ2-7, with no clear D. Between the trimmed V and J ends, which lost 0 bases and 3 bases, there was a span of 9 bases. Germline V lookup: CDR1 SQVTM, CDR2 ANQGSEA. The length of the CDR3 is 13 residues. CDR3 loop: CSVEDPPVYEQYF. The CDR3 nucleotides read TGCAGCGTTGAAGATCCGCCAGTCTACGAGCAGTACTTC.

The rearrangement joins TRBV7-3 to TRBJ1-1; a possible D gene is TRBD1 (6 bases). The CDR3 is 13 residues long. From germline, CDR1 is SGHTA and CDR2 FQGTGA. V shed 4 bases and J shed 3 bases, with 9 bases lying between them. CDR3 region: CASSSQGYTEAFF. CDR3 nucleotides: TGTGCCAGCAGCTCGCAGGGGTACACTGAAGCTTTCTTT.

V and J are TRBV4-2 and TRBJ2-5; 11 positions agree with TRBD2. The CDR3 covers 17 residues. The trim removed 2 bases at V and 1 base at J, leaving 6 bases unmatched. Germline CDR1 reads LGHNA; CDR2 reads YNFKEQ. The CDR3 coding sequence is TGTGCCAGCAGCCAATCTAGCGGGGGGCCCGCCCAAGAGACCCAGTACTTC. Translating it yields CASSQSSGGPAQETQYF.

This chain joins TRBV11-2 and TRBJ2-2, with no clear D. V lost 11 bases and J 2 bases, leaving 18 bases between the germline ends. The CDR3 totals 15 residues. The germline V gene encodes CDR1 SGHAT and CDR2 FQNNGV. The CDR3 reads CAGFRLRRNTGELFF. DNA for the CDR3: TGTGCCGGGTTTCGACTTAGGAGAAACACCGGGGAGCTGTTTTTT.

This clone was observed a single time. This sequence joins TRBV15 and TRBJ2-5; 9 nucleotides agree with TRBD2. After removal of 5 bases from V and 5 bases from J, the junction contained 6 bases not matched to a gene. Per germline, CDR1 LNHNV and CDR2 YYDKDF (reference sequence). This CDR3 spans 14 amino acids. CDR3 nucleotides: TGTGCCACCAGCTCGCGGGGGGGCGGGGAGACCCAGTACTTC. Amino acids: CATSSRGGGETQYF.

CDR3 sequence (DNA): TGTGCCAGCAGCCCCGACAGGGGAGACCCCTACGAGCAGTACTTC. This codes for CASSPDRGDPYEQYF. The J gene is TRBJ2-7, the V gene TRBV6-5, with 8 bases lining up with TRBD1. The CDR3 totals 15 residues. V trimming: 6 bases; J trimming: 2 bases; junction bases outside the gene matches: 9. From germline, CDR1 is MNHEY and CDR2 SVGAGI.

This clone was picked up many times. The CDR3 loop reads CASSRLGQGSYEQYF. CDR3 in DNA: TGTGCCAGCAGCCGCCTTGGACAGGGCTCCTACGAGCAGTACTTC. This chain uses TRBV7-8 with TRBJ2-7, with TRBD1 matching over 8 bases. Germline CDR1 and CDR2: SGHVS and FQNEAQ. This CDR3 has 15 residues. The ends lost 5 bases at V and 0 bases at J; junction bases unmatched: 6. Full variable domain (missing parts from reference TRBV7-8 and TRBJ2-7): GAGVSQSPRYKVAKRGQDVALRCDPISGHVSLFWYQQALGQGPEFLTYFQNEAQLDKSGLPSDRFFAERPEGSVSTLKIQRTQQEDSAVYLCASSRLGQGSYEQYFGPGTRLTVT.

This clone was detected only a few times. At the DNA level, this CDR3 is encoded by other sequences in the same sample as well. The chain combines TRBV3-1 (or the pseudogene TRBV3-2) with TRBJ1-1, with 8 bases lining up with TRBD1. The germline gives CDR1 LGHDT, CDR2 YNNKEL (reference sequence). The junction had 3 bases not matched to a gene; V was cut back by 1 base and J by 5 bases. The CDR3 spans 14 residues. The CDR3 is CASSQGDRGTEAFF. The CDR3 nucleotides read TGTGCCAGCAGCCAAGGCGACAGGGGTACTGAAGCTTTCTTT.

This sequence joins TRBV12-3 or TRBV12-4 and TRBJ2-4; D is undetermined. CDR3 length: 13 amino acids. Between the trimmed V and J ends, which lost 1 base and 6 bases, there was a span of 7 bases. CDR3: CASSLDWRNIQYF. As DNA, the CDR3 is TGTGCCAGCAGTTTAGACTGGAGAAACATTCAGTACTTC.

The chain carries TRBV29-1 and TRBJ2-7; the D gene is possibly TRBD1 (5 bases). CDR1 is SQVTM, CDR2 ANQGSEA, per germline. V lost 4 bases to trimming and J lost 6 bases, with 13 bases between them. The CDR3 length is 12 residues. CDR3 in DNA: TGCAGCGTTGGCCCAGGGTTCGGCGAGCAGTACTTC. Protein: CSVGPGFGEQYF.

This chain links TRBV19 with TRBJ1-5; 7 positions agree with TRBD1. There are 15 residues in the CDR3. Germline loops: CDR1 LNHDA, CDR2 SQIVND (reference sequence). The junction had 8 bases not matched to a gene; V was cut back by 3 bases and J by 6 bases. CDR3 sequence (DNA): TGTGCCAGTAGTATGACCGCAGGGGGTAGTCAGCCCCAGCATTTT. This codes for CASSMTAGGSQPQHF.